The entry below gives a single TCR beta chain sequence along with its context. This record comes from a study of shared T cell receptors in the human thymus. V dropped 2 bases and J dropped 5; count of bases not matched to a gene: 5. Germline V CDR1 and CDR2: SEHNR, FQNEAQ (reference sequence). The CDR3 consists of 15 residues. The repertoire was sequenced with immunoSEQ multiplex PCR; TCRdb's copy has only in-frame clones and lacks some. Of hundreds of thousands of clones listed, 70% to 80% are singletons. This sample was also put to use in a study of human thymus T cells.

The specimen was thymocytes. This sequence was found in a boy under two years old with a congenital heart defect. The chain couples TRBV7-9 to TRBJ2-1; 8 bases match TRBD2. Here the CDR3 reads CASSLWSGRNNEQFF. As DNA, the CDR3 is TGTGCCAGCAGCTTATGGAGCGGGAGAAACAATGAGCAGTTCTTC.